This T cell receptor beta chain was captured by sequencing in a study of blood T cells in healthy people across ages. The CDR3 loop spans 14 amino acids. In germline, CDR1 is SEHNR, CDR2 FQNEAQ (reference sequence). The use of a sample-barcoded 5' primer and a J-beta primer mix characterized a second PCR of roughly 6 to 11 cycles. TCRdb reanalysed the 5' RACE reads using MiXCR and keeps one entry per CDR3 protein. The sample holds 550,000 to 700,000 distinct CDR3 sequences, 27% seen once. A note on this clonotype: At one end the junction does not follow the germline gene, possibly because of a read error.

The source material was blood. The genes are TRBV7-9 and TRBJ2-7; weak D call: TRBD1 (6 bases). This clonotype originated in a woman in her 70s in good health. CDR3 residues: CANSLTGATYEQYF. The CDR3 nucleotides are TGTGCCAACAGCTTGACAGGAGCTACCTACGAGCAGTACTTC.